This T cell receptor beta chain was obtained from a study of identical twins. V lost 0 bases to trimming and J lost 4 bases; unmatched junction nucleotides: 9. Germline lookup yields CDR1 SGHRS and CDR2 YFSETQ. This CDR3 region has 17 residues. TCRdb recomputed calls from the 5' RACE reads with MiXCR, one row per CDR3 protein. This table has roughly 770,000 distinct CDR3 sequences, 15% to 20% appearing once. The same sample was also used in a study of T cells expressing NK-cell markers. That paper adds: These clonotypes also led the CD3+CD56-NKG2C+ fraction in a few donors.

Sequenced: PBMCs. The origin of this receptor is a young woman in good health. The rearrangement links TRBV5-1 to TRBJ2-1, with 8 bases identical to TRBD2. Here the CDR3 reads CASSLVWGTRGYNEQFF. DNA of the CDR3: TGCGCCAGCAGCTTGGTCTGGGGGACTAGGGGTTACAATGAGCAGTTCTTC.